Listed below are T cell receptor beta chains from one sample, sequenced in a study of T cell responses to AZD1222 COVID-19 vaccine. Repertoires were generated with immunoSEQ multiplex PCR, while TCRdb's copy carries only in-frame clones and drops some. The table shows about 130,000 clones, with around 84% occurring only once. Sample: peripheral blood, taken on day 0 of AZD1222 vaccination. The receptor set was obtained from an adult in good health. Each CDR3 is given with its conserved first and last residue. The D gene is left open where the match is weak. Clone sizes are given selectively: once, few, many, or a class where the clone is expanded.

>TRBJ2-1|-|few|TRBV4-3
TGCGCCAGCAGCCACCGGGACCGCTCCTACAATGAGCAGTTCTTC
CASSHRDRSYNEQFF
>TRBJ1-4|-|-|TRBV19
TGTGCCAGTAGTATCGGTGGAGGGCCACAAAAACTGTTTTTT
CASSIGGGPQKLFF
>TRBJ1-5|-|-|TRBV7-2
TGTGCCAGCAGCTTGGTTAGCAATCAGCCCCAGCATTTT
CASSLVSNQPQHF
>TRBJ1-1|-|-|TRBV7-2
TGTGCCAGCAGCCCGGGTGCTGCGAACACTGAAGCTTTCTTT
CASSPGAANTEAFF
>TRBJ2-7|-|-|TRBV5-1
TGCGCCAGCAGGCCAGGCCTAAGCTCCTACGAGCAGTACTTC
CASRPGLSSYEQYF
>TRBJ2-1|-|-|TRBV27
TGTGCCAGCAGTCAGGGTCTTCACCCCTACAATGAGCAGTTCTTC
CASSQGLHPYNEQFF
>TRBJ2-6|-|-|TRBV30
TGTGCCTGGAGTGTTGACCCTGGGGCCAACGTCCTGACTTTC
CAWSVDPGANVLTF
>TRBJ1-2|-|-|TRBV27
TGTGCCAGCAGTCCTTTAACGCGCCGGATCGGAACGAACTATGGCTACACCTTC
CASSPLTRRIGTNYGYTF
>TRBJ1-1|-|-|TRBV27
TGTGCCAGCAGTCTCCGCCCGGGCTTAAGGAACACTGAAGCTTTCTTT
CASSLRPGLRNTEAFF
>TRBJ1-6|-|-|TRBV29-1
TGCAGCGTTATGAGCGGGGCAGGGGAGAATTCACCCCTCCACTTT
CSVMSGAGENSPLHF
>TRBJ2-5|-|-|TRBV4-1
TGCGCCAGCCTCTCGGGGGCGGAGACCCAGTACTTC
CASLSGAETQYF
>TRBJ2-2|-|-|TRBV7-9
TGTGCCAGCAGCTTCAAAAGGGACACCGGGGAGCTGTTTTTT
CASSFKRDTGELFF
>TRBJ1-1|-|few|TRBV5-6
TGTGCCAGCAGCTTGGATAAGGGGGGAACTGAAGCTTTCTTT
CASSLDKGGTEAFF
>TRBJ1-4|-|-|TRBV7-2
TGTGCCAGCAGCCCGAAGACAGCCCCTAATGAAAAACTGTTTTTT
CASSPKTAPNEKLFF